These 2 T cell receptor beta chains came from one sample sequenced in a study of identical twins (dated by TCRdb to the mid-2010s). The method behind the library was 5' RACE. Data came from an Illumina HiSeq 2000. The public reads were run again by TCRdb, first through fastp at Q25 and then through MiXCR, and only productive beta chains were kept. Each CDR3 protein appears once, grouped with its most common genes and DNA. Here the sample has 1.5 million to 2 million distinct CDR3 sequences; less than 40% occur a single time. About 0.25% of the sample belongs to the ten largest clones. Material for sequencing was cord blood. These receptors originate from a newborn girl in good health.

V usage is TRBV11-3 and J usage is TRBJ2-5; D call uncertain. The V end lost 4 bases, the J end lost 0 bases, and 9 bases lay between the germline ends. The V gene's germline CDR1 is SGHNT and CDR2 YENEEA. This CDR3 spans 14 amino acids. Written as DNA, the CDR3 is TGTGCCAGCAGCTCCAGACACGACCAAGAGACCCAGTACTTC. Amino acid sequence: CASSSRHDQETQYF.

In this sample, this clonotype turned up a few times. The rearrangement links TRBV6-1 to TRBJ1-1, with unresolved D. This CDR3 is 13 amino acids long. The V end lost 3 bases, the J end lost 5 bases, and 10 bases lay between the germline ends. CDR1 and CDR2 (germline): MNHNS, SASEGT. CDR3 in amino acids: CASSDQAGTEAFF. CDR3 sequence (DNA): TGTGCCAGCAGTGATCAGGCGGGAACTGAAGCTTTCTTT.